The 25 T cell receptor beta chains given below trace back to one sample, sequenced in a study of post-analysis software for immune sequencing data. Regarding the study as a whole: Patients had higher frequencies than controls of about 5 TRBV segments, including TRBV5-6, TRBV5-1 and TRBV20-1.

Their cognate antigens are unknown. Libraries were made from TCR beta cDNA, and they carried unique molecular identifiers. TCRdb re-called the PCR reads with MiXCR, one entry per CDR3 protein. The data show roughly 800,000 distinct CDR3 sequences, around 45% seen once. Sequenced input: blood. These receptors were obtained from a girl aged 10-17 years with multiple sclerosis.

V usage is TRBV7-9 and J usage is TRBJ2-1; no definite D call. The germline V and J ends were trimmed by 5 bases and 7 bases, with 12 bases remaining between them. The CDR3 length is 13 residues. The germline gives CDR1 SEHNR, CDR2 FQNEAQ (reference sequence). This CDR3 reads CASSPSQANEQFF. The CDR3 DNA sequence: TGTGCCAGCAGCCCAAGCCAGGCTAATGAGCAGTTCTTC.

This clonotype was observed at least ten times. The chain has TRBV7-3 and TRBJ1-1, with 7 bases lining up with TRBD1. The CDR3 extends over 14 amino acids. Looked up from germline, CDR1 is SGHTA and CDR2 is FQGTGA. V shed 5 bases, J shed 2 bases, and the junction held 5 bases outside the gene matches. CDR3 loop: CASSLDRVNTEAFF. The CDR3 DNA follows: TGTGCCAGCAGCCTAGACAGGGTTAACACTGAAGCTTTCTTT.

This CDR3 reads CSARHGVSYEQYF. CDR3 DNA sequence: TGCAGTGCTAGACACGGAGTATCCTACGAGCAGTACTTC. The chain recombines TRBV20-1 with TRBJ2-7; D is uncertain. Trimming left V 2 bases short and J 1 base short, with 9 bases between. Per germline, CDR1 DFQATT and CDR2 SNEGSKA (reference sequence). The CDR3 contains 13 residues.

This chain joins TRBV9 and TRBJ2-1; TRBD2 aligns across 7 bases. CDR1 is SGDLS, CDR2 YYNGEE, per germline. CDR3 length equals 15 residues. Unmatched junction bases numbered 2, after V lost 0 bases and J lost 2 bases. CDR3: CASSVGGLTYNEQFF. The CDR3 DNA follows: TGTGCCAGCAGCGTAGGGGGACTAACCTACAATGAGCAGTTCTTC.

V gene TRBV21-1 combines with J gene TRBJ2-3. TRBV21-1 corresponds to a pseudogene. This CDR3 has 14 residues. The DNA for the CDR3 is TGTGCCAGCAGCAAGATCGGAGCGCGGGATACGCAGTATTTT. It codes for CASSKIGARDTQYF.

This clonotype was counted only a few times. This rearrangement joins TRBV12-3 or TRBV12-4 to TRBJ2-7, with 11 bases fitting TRBD1. This CDR3 has 15 amino acids. Trimming at V came to 5 bases and at J to 3 bases, leaving 6 bases not matched to a gene. CDR3: CASSPGTGGNYEQYF. In DNA form, the CDR3 reads TGTGCCAGCAGTCCCGGGACAGGGGGGAACTACGAGCAGTACTTC.

The V gene is TRBV9, the J gene TRBJ1-2; D is possibly TRBD1 (6 bases). Germline V lookup: CDR1 SGDLS, CDR2 YYNGEE. The CDR3 is 18 residues long. V was pared by 0 bases and J by 4 bases, with 22 bases between. CDR3 in amino acids: CASSVAVGASSPLYGYTF. The CDR3 DNA follows: TGTGCCAGCAGCGTAGCGGTGGGGGCTTCCTCACCTCTCTATGGCTACACCTTC.

This chain links TRBV24-1 with TRBJ2-1, with D unclear. V was cut by 0 bases and J by 5 bases, with 7 bases left in between. Per germline, CDR1 KGHDR and CDR2 SFDVKD. The CDR3 contains 14 residues. The CDR3 bases are TGTGCCACCAGTGATTTGCTTTTTGACAATGAGCAGTTCTTC. This sequence encodes CATSDLLFDNEQFF.

This chain joins TRBV3-1 and TRBJ1-5; 7 bases map to TRBD1. The V and J ends lost 4 bases and 5 bases, in that order; junction bases with no gene match: 8. The germline V gene encodes CDR1 LGHDT and CDR2 YNNKEL (reference sequence). The CDR3 covers 15 residues. CDR3 protein: CASSLGQAQHQPQHF. As DNA, the CDR3 is TGTGCCAGCAGCCTCGGACAGGCGCAACATCAGCCCCAGCATTTT.

V and J are TRBV30 and TRBJ2-7; 7 nucleotides agree with TRBD1. The CDR3 is 13 amino acids. V shed 0 bases, J shed 4 bases, and the junction held 3 bases outside the gene matches. Germline lookup yields CDR1 GTSNPN and CDR2 SVGIG (reference sequence). This chain's CDR3 is CAWSVQGFYEQYF. The CDR3 DNA reads TGTGCCTGGAGTGTACAGGGGTTTTACGAGCAGTACTTC.

The chain joins TRBV7-9 to TRBJ2-7, with a weak D call TRBD2 (6 bases). This CDR3 has 15 amino acids. V was clipped by 4 bases and J by 2 bases, with 15 bases between them. Germline-derived CDR1 and CDR2 are SEHNR and FQNEAQ (reference sequence). The CDR3 nucleotides are TGTGCCAGCAGCTCTCCTCGGGGGTTTACCTACGAGCAGTACTTC. It encodes CASSSPRGFTYEQYF. Variable domain in full (rest from reference TRBV7-9 and TRBJ2-7): DTGVSQNPRHKITKRGQNVTFRCDPISEHNRLYWYRQTLGQGPEFLTYFQNEAQLEKSRLLSDRFSAERPKGSFSTLEIQRTEQGDSAMYLCASSSPRGFTYEQYFGPGTRLTVT.

This sequence joins TRBV20-1 and TRBJ1-2; no clear D. Trimming removed 1 base at V and 9 bases at J, with 9 bases between. The germline gives CDR1 DFQATT, CDR2 SNEGSKA (reference sequence). This CDR3 has 11 amino acids. The CDR3 protein is CSARVRGSYTF. The CDR3 DNA reads TGCAGTGCTAGAGTACGTGGGAGCTACACCTTC.

The chain recombines TRBV7-9 with TRBJ1-2; D is perhaps TRBD1 (5 bases). The CDR3 is 14 amino acids. CDR1 is SEHNR and CDR2 is FQNEAQ in the germline V gene (reference sequence). The germline V and J ends were trimmed by 3 bases and 7 bases, with 15 bases remaining between them. The CDR3 DNA is TGTGCCAGCAGCTTGGAAACGCAGGGTGCTGGCTACACCTTC. Amino acids: CASSLETQGAGYTF.

With regard to this clonotype: Mismatch with germline at one junction end may stem from a read error. The chain combines TRBV28 with TRBJ1-2; the match to TRBD1 covers 7 bases. The CDR3 length is 16 residues. Germline CDR1 MDHEN, CDR2 SYDVKM. This CDR3 is CTSSLSPGQVNYGYTF. As DNA, the CDR3 is TGTACCAGCAGTTTATCACCAGGACAGGTTAACTATGGCTACACCTTC.

The sample holds a few counts of this clonotype. The genes are TRBV6-1 and TRBJ2-1; 8 positions match TRBD2. This CDR3 comprises 17 residues. From germline, CDR1 is MNHNS and CDR2 SASEGT. The V gene end was trimmed by 0 bases and the J gene end by 2 bases; junction bases not matched to a gene: 6. CDR3 nucleotides: TGTGCCAGCAGTGAAGCGGGCACGGGACTAGCCTACAATGAGCAGTTCTTC. Its protein is CASSEAGTGLAYNEQFF.

The J gene is TRBJ2-1, the V gene TRBV29-1; tentatively, D is TRBD1 (6 bases). Trimming pared 4 bases from V and 3 bases from J, leaving 10 bases between. The CDR3 spans 13 residues. CDR1 is SQVTM and CDR2 is ANQGSEA in the germline V gene. CDR3 DNA: TGCAGCGTTGGTGGGGACAACTACAATGAGCAGTTCTTC. Amino acids: CSVGGDNYNEQFF.

The chain combines TRBV3-1 with TRBJ2-7; perhaps D is TRBD1 or TRBD2 (5 bases each). Germline-derived CDR1 and CDR2 are LGHDT and YNNKEL (reference sequence). V was pared by 4 bases and J by 2 bases, with 9 bases between. There are 13 residues in the CDR3. As DNA, the CDR3 is TGTGCCAGCAGCCGAGGGGCAGCCTACGAGCAGTACTTC. Translating gives CASSRGAAYEQYF.

Here the CDR3 reads CAITRDGGQETQYF. In DNA form, the CDR3 reads TGTGCCATCACCCGAGATGGGGGTCAAGAGACCCAGTACTTC. J is TRBJ2-5 and V is TRBV10-3, with D perhaps assigned TRBD1 or TRBD2 (5 bases each). Trimming took off 7 bases at V and 2 bases at J, with 14 bases between the two ends. The CDR3 has 14 residues. The germline gives CDR1 ENHRY, CDR2 SYGVKD.

The V gene is TRBV7-2, the J gene TRBJ2-7; 12 bases align to TRBD2. This CDR3 region has 17 residues. Losses at the gene ends were 5 bases for V and 2 bases for J; bases not matched to a gene: 10. CDR1 is SGHTA, CDR2 FQGNSA, per germline. The CDR3 spells CASSPGLAGLSPYEQYF. In DNA form, the CDR3 reads TGTGCCAGCAGCCCTGGACTAGCGGGATTGTCCCCCTACGAGCAGTACTTC.

J is TRBJ2-3 and V is TRBV5-5; perhaps TRBD2 as D (5 bases). The CDR3 is made up of 18 amino acids. Trimming cost V 5 bases and J 0 bases, with 22 bases left between them. Germline CDR1 reads SGHKS; CDR2 reads YYEKEE (reference sequence). The CDR3 sequence: CASSLLAGMSPSTDTQYF. DNA for the CDR3: TGTGCCAGCAGTCTTCTAGCAGGAATGAGTCCTAGCACAGATACGCAGTATTTT.

There are a few counts of this clonotype. V gene TRBV29-1 combines with J gene TRBJ2-1; possible D gene TRBD1, 8 bases. The CDR3 is made up of 14 amino acids. Trimming removed 5 bases from V and 7 bases from J, with 18 bases in between. CDR1 and CDR2 from the germline V gene are SQVTM and ANQGSEA. This CDR3 reads CSVSGTGGWNEQFF. CDR3 coding DNA: TGCAGCGTTAGCGGGACAGGCGGGTGGAATGAGCAGTTCTTC.

V and J are TRBV6-5 and TRBJ1-1; TRBD1 agrees at 8 bases. The CDR3 is 13 residues long. The germline V gene encodes CDR1 MNHEY and CDR2 SVGAGI. Trimming removed 8 bases from V and 3 bases from J; junction bases left unmatched: 5. This CDR3 reads CASSMTGDTEAFF. In DNA form, the CDR3 reads TGTGCCAGCTCTATGACAGGGGACACTGAAGCTTTCTTT.

This clonotype has only a few counts. J is TRBJ2-5 and V is TRBV20-1; D unclear. The CDR3 contains 13 residues. Trimming removed 5 bases from V and 4 bases from J, with 14 bases in between. Germline-derived CDR1 and CDR2 are DFQATT and SNEGSKA (reference sequence). CDR3 in amino acids: CSALAGVGETQYF. The CDR3 region has the DNA TGCAGTGCTTTAGCTGGGGTAGGAGAGACCCAGTACTTC.

This clonotype was counted a few times. The rearrangement links TRBV11-2 to TRBJ2-7; tentatively, D is TRBD1 or TRBD2 (5 bases each). The germline V gene has CDR1 SGHAT and CDR2 FQNNGV. There are 14 residues in the CDR3. V lost 4 bases to trimming and J lost 0 bases, with 10 bases between them. The CDR3 nucleotides read TGTGCCAGCAGCTCACCGGGACCCTCCTACGAGCAGTACTTC. Its protein is CASSSPGPSYEQYF. The full variable domain, completed using reference TRBV11-2 and TRBJ2-7, is EAGVAQSPRYKIIEKRQSVAFWCNPISGHATLYWYQQILGQGPKLLIQFQNNGVVDDSQLPKDRFSAERLKGVDSTLKIQPAKLEDSAVYLCASSSPGPSYEQYFGPGTRLTVT.

This clonotype was found a few times. The V gene is TRBV29-1, the J gene TRBJ2-5, with 8 bases lining up with TRBD1. Germline CDR1 reads SQVTM; CDR2 reads ANQGSEA. This CDR3 is 14 amino acids long. Trimming at V came to 4 bases and at J to 4 bases, leaving 8 bases not matched to a gene. CDR3 DNA sequence: TGCAGCGTTGCGGGCAGGGGGCTGGGAGAGACCCAGTACTTC. This codes for CSVAGRGLGETQYF.